Listed here is a single TCR beta chain. The CDR3 contains 13 residues. Germline CDR1 reads SQVTM; CDR2 reads ANQGSEA. TCRdb re-called the 5' RACE reads; every CDR3 protein appears as one record, without DNA. Here the sample table reports 440,000 or so distinct CDR3 sequences. This sample is part of a study of monozygotic twins with inflammatory bowel disease. V and J are TRBV29-1 and TRBJ2-5; the TRBD1 assignment by TCRdb is unverifiable without DNA. The receptor was derived from a human donor with ulcerative colitis or Crohn's disease, or a healthy co-twin of an affected twin (not recorded which). Sequenced material: blood. The CDR3 here is CSVHRDRGFTQYF.